The T cell receptor (beta chain) under discussion was sequenced for a study of blood T cell repertoires in COVID-19. Adults between roughly 18 and 100 years of age took part from 20 to 25 US areas. Cohorts were based on clinical histories the participants reported. As handled by the study authors: Counts of nucleated cells, estimated from reference gene primer amplification, were obtained. The data were produced by immunoSEQ multiplex PCR, yet TCRdb's version contains in-frame clones alone and is incomplete. Clone size and V and J calls were adopted from that table, with D and trimming inferred from the DNA. The sample has 310,000 or so clones, approximately 90% seen once; the top ten hold about 10%. Sequenced sample: PBMCs or T cells enriched from blood (not recorded which). This sequence originates from a woman between 18 and 29 years old who had recovered from COVID-19.

CDR3: CASSRGQPYGYTF. The DNA of the CDR3 is TGTGCCAGCAGCCGTGGACAGCCCTATGGCTACACCTTC. V gene TRBV28 combines with J gene TRBJ1-2; possible D gene TRBD1, 6 bases. Germline CDR1 and CDR2: MDHEN and SYDVKM. The CDR3 covers 13 residues. The V and J ends lost 6 bases and 4 bases respectively, with 12 bases between them.